This T cell receptor beta chain was obtained from a study of blood T cell repertoires in COVID-19 (dated by TCRdb to about 2020). As for the study more broadly: The collaborator samples originated in the United States, Italy and Spain and spanned the acute and convalescent phases of COVID-19. The prospective study material was composed of cDNA or gDNA derived from T cells, B-cell-depleted T cells, or PBMCs. Deeply sampled blood TCRbeta repertoires from subjects exposed to, actively infected with, or recovered from COVID-19 were included in the dataset. The repertoires were released in a freely available public database intended as a resource for research on the immune response to SARS-CoV-2. The samples were drawn from the first 160 participants of the ongoing ImmuneRACE study and from about 1,200 subjects provided by 6 global collaborators. Nearly every sample came with metadata listing a de-identified subject ID, COVID-19 status, age in years and sex. HLA class I and class II types, where available, came from metadata supplied by the sample provider rather than from assay-based typing. What the research found in general, with its limitations: The quantity of clinical and demographic metadata differed by source and by participant and was supplied without curation.

CDR1 and CDR2 were assigned from the germline V gene as SQVTM and ANQGSEA. V is clipped by 5 bases and J by 2 bases, and the sequence between their germline boundaries is 16 bases long. There are 14 amino acids in the CDR3, from cysteine to phenylalanine inclusive. Only CDR3 DNA remains: 42 bases, in frame from the first base. As regards this clone: No cognate antigen has been identified for it. No much larger clonotype is one base removed from it; base qualities were not supplied.

At one collaborating source in Seattle, patients were enrolled during active infection and were followed longitudinally through the course of disease. The collaborating institutions used their own protocols to collect whole blood in K2EDTA tubes. Collaborator samples were shipped for TCRbeta analysis as frozen whole blood, isolated PBMCs, or DNA extracted from either sample type. TCRbeta CDR3 regions were amplified from genomic DNA using the immunoSEQ Assay, a bias-controlled multiplex PCR. From the authors' description of their analysis: The number of nucleated cells in each sample was estimated by amplification of reference gene primers within the assay. To quantify the absolute abundance of each unique TCRbeta CDR3 rearrangement, sequence reads were collapsed and filtered. For each sample, productive Simpson clonality was calculated by taking the square root of Simpson's diversity index across productive rearrangements. TCRdb stores this immuneACCESS table with in-frame sequences only. Part of the clones is absent; in the studies checked, under half of the shortfall reflects unresolved V genes, and no reason is known for the rest. That table gives V, J and clone size, and the DNA gave D and trimming. For this sample there are 52,000 or so clones; 80% to 90% appear just once. Of the sample, roughly 3.9% falls within the top ten clones.

The sequencing sample was made of peripheral blood. The V gene is TRBV29-1 and the J gene is TRBJ2-7; TRBD1 is a possible D gene, resting on 5 matching bases. The receptor comes from a man aged 40-55 years with COVID-19, enrolled during active disease. CDR3 loop: CSVTGQVPPYEQYF. The sequenced DNA: TGCAGCGTTACAGGCCAGGTGCCCCCCTACGAGCAGTACTTC.